A selection of T cell receptor beta chains follows, all from one sample in a study of blood T cell repertoires in COVID-19. Measured with immunoSEQ multiplex PCR; TCRdb has only the in-frame clones, and not every one. The sample contains about 290,000 clones, just under 90% of which appear only once. Input material: peripheral blood. The receptors derive from a young woman with COVID-19, enrolled during active disease. Both conserved end residues are part of each CDR3.

TRBV6-1,TRBJ1-2,CASSEATGLRGYTF
TRBV7-2,TRBJ2-2,CASSSRVGGELFF
TRBV7-9,TRBJ2-1,CASTPIYNEQFF
TRBV30,TRBJ1-2,CAWSGGRGADGYTF
TRBV19,TRBJ1-1,CASSLDIMNTEAFF
TRBV18,TRBJ2-6,CASSPDSSGANVLTF
TRBV3-1/TRBV3-2,TRBJ1-2,CASSQGTFSYGYTF
TRBV7-9,TRBJ1-6,CASSFRDRYNSPLHF
TRBV2,TRBJ2-3,CASSGTSAADTQYF
TRBV28,TRBJ1-2,CASSLPTSWAASGYTF
TRBV6-5,TRBJ1-2,CASSSGGGYGYTF
TRBV3-1/TRBV3-2,TRBJ1-5,CASSQGGGNSNQPQHF
TRBV30,TRBJ2-5,CAWSGDRGVETQYF
TRBV27,TRBJ1-1,CASSLGSSGDTEAFF
TRBV5-6,TRBJ1-3,CASSFVGALNTIYF
TRBV7-9,TRBJ2-1,CASSPRRLAGGPSEQFF
TRBV7-7,TRBJ2-1,CASSLGLADEQFF
TRBV5-1,TRBJ2-5,CASSLLAGGPGVTQYF
TRBV5-1,TRBJ2-3,CASRREGSTDTQYF
TRBV5-6,TRBJ2-3,CATLDRITDTQYF
TRBV12-3/TRBV12-4,TRBJ1-2,CASSGGAGGYTF
TRBV7-9,TRBJ2-1,CASSDSGGRNEQFF
TRBV3-1/TRBV3-2,TRBJ1-2,CASSQDHTDNYGYTF